The present T cell receptor (beta chain) was sequenced within a study of PD-L1 blockade in urothelial cancer. CDR3 length: 14 residues. CDR1 and CDR2 (germline): GTSNPN, SVGIG (reference sequence). Concerning this clone itself: One end of the junction varies from germline; a read error may be responsible.

This table comes from immunoSEQ multiplex PCR, and its TCRdb copy is limited to in-frame clones, with some not included. The sample has around 45,000 clones, around 81% seen once. Time point: pretreatment peripheral blood. The rearrangement joins TRBV30 to TRBJ1-5, with 10 positions matching TRBD1. This specimen consisted of PBMCs, obtained around atezolizumab (anti-PD-L1) treatment. The clonotype originates from a man aged 60-69 years with urothelial cancer. DNA for the CDR3: TGTGCCTTGAGTGGGACAGGGGCCAATCAGCCCCAGCATTTT. This encodes CALSGTGANQPQHF.